This T cell receptor (beta chain) comes out of a study of blood T cell repertoires in COVID-19. Whole-study context: Sample material is recorded as cDNA or gDNA derived from T cells, B-cell-depleted T cells, or PBMCs.

V trimming: 5 bases; J trimming: 4 bases; junction bases outside the gene matches: 8. There are 16 residues in the CDR3. CDR1 is SGHVS and CDR2 is FNYEAQ in the germline V gene. The sample holds one count of this clone. Only in-frame clones appear in the TCRdb table, and some are missing; sequencing was by immunoSEQ multiplex PCR. This table holds under 80,000 clones, 76% found once. Sequenced input: peripheral blood. The rearrangement links TRBV7-6 to TRBJ2-1, with 10 bases that match TRBD1. The clonotype originates from a man aged 55-75 years with COVID-19, enrolled during active disease. CDR3 bases: TGTGCCAGCAGCCCAAAGACAGGGGGCTTTTACAATGAGCAGTTCTTC. Translation gives CASSPKTGGFYNEQFF.